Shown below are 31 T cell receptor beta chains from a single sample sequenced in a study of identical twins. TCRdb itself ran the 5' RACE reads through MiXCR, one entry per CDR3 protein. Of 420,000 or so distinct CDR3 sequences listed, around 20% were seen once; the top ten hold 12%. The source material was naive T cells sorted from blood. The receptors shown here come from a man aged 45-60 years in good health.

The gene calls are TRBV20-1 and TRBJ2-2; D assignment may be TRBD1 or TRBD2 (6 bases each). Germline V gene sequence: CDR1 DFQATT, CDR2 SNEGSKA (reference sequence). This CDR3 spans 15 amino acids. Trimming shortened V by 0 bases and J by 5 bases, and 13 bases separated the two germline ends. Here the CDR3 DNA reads TGCAGTGCTAGAGATTCGGGGGCTGGGACCGGGGAGCTGTTTTTT. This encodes CSARDSGAGTGELFF.

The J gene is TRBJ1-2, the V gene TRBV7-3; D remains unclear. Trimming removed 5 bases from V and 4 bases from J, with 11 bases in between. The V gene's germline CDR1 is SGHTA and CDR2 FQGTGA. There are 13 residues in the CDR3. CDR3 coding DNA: TGTGCCAGCAGCCTGGGCGAGGGCTATGGCTACACCTTC. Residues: CASSLGEGYGYTF.

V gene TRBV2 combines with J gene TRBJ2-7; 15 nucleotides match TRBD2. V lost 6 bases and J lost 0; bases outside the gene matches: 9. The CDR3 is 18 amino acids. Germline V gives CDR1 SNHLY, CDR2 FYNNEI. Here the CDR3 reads CASRGTSGRTFTSYEQYF. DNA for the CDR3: TGTGCCAGCAGGGGGACTAGCGGGAGGACTTTTACCTCCTACGAGCAGTACTTC.

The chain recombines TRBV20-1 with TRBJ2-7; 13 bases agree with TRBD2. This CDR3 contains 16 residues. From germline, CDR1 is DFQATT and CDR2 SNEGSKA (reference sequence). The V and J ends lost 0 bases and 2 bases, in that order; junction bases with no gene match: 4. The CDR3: CSARELLAGGTYEQYF. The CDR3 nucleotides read TGCAGTGCTAGAGAATTACTAGCGGGGGGGACCTACGAGCAGTACTTC.

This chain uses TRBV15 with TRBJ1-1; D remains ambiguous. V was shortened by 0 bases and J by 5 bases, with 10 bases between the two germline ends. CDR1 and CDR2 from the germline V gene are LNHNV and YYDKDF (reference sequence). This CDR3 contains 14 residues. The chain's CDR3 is CATSRDFGVTEAFF. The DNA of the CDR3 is TGTGCCACCAGCAGAGATTTCGGGGTTACTGAAGCTTTCTTT. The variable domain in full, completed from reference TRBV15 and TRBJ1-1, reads DAMVIQNPRYQVTQFGKPVTLSCSQTLNHNVMYWYQQKSSQAPKLLFHYYDKDFNNEADTPDNFQSRRPNTSFCFLDIRSPGLGDTAMYLCATSRDFGVTEAFFGQGTRLTVV.

CDR3 coding DNA: TGTGCCACCAGCAGATCAAACGGGGAAGAAGAGACCCAGTACTTC. Its translation: CATSRSNGEEETQYF. This chain connects TRBV15 to TRBJ2-5; TRBD2 might be the D (5 bases). Per the germline V gene, CDR1 is LNHNV and CDR2 is YYDKDF (reference sequence). The CDR3 is 15 amino acids. Trimming shortened V by 2 bases and J by 3 bases, and 13 bases separated the two germline ends. The entire variable domain, with the rest obtained from reference TRBV15 and TRBJ2-5, is as follows: DAMVIQNPRYQVTQFGKPVTLSCSQTLNHNVMYWYQQKSSQAPKLLFHYYDKDFNNEADTPDNFQSRRPNTSFCFLDIRSPGLGDTAMYLCATSRSNGEEETQYFGPGTRLLVL.

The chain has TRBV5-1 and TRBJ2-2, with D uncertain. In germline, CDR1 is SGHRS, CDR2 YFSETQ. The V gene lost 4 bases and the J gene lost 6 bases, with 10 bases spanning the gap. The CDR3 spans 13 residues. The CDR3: CASSPALPGELFF. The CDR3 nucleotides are TGCGCCAGCAGCCCAGCCCTGCCCGGGGAGCTGTTTTTT.

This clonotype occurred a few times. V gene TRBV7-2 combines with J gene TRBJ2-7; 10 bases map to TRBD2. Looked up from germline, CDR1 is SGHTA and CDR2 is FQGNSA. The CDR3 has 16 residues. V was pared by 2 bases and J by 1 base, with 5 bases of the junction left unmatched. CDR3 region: CASSLTPSGRSYEQYF. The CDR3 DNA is TGTGCCAGCAGCTTAACCCCTAGCGGGAGATCCTACGAGCAGTACTTC.

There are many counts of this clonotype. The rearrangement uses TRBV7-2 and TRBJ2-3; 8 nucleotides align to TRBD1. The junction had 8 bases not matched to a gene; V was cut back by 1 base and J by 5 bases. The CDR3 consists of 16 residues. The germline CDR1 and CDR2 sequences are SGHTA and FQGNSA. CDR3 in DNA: TGTGCCAGCAGCTTAGTGCCAGGGGGCGCAGGAGATACGCAGTATTTT. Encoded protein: CASSLVPGGAGDTQYF.

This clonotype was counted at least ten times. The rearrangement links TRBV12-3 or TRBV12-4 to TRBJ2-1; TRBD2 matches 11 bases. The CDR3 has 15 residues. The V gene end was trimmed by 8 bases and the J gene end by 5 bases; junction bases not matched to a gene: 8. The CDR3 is CASGTSSGGNNEQFF. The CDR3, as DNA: TGTGCCAGCGGTACATCTAGCGGGGGGAACAATGAGCAGTTCTTC.

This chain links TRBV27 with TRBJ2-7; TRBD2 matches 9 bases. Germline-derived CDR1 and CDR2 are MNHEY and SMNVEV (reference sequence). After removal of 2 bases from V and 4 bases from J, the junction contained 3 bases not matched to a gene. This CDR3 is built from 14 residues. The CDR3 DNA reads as TGTGCCAGCAGTTTAGAACTAGCGGGTTACGAGCAGTACTTC. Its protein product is CASSLELAGYEQYF.

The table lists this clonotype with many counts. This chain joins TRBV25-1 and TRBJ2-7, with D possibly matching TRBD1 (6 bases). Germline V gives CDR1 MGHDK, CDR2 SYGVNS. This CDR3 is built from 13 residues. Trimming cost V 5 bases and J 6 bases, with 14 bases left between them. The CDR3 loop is CASSYRVLSEQYF. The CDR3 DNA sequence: TGTGCCAGCAGTTACAGGGTCCTCTCCGAGCAGTACTTC.

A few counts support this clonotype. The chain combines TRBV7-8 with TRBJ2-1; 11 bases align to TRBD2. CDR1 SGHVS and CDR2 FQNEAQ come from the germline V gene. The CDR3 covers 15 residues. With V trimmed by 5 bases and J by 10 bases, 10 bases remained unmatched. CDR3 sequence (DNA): TGTGCCAGCAGCCTCCGAGGACTAGCGGGTGGGGAGCAGTTCTTC. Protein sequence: CASSLRGLAGGEQFF.

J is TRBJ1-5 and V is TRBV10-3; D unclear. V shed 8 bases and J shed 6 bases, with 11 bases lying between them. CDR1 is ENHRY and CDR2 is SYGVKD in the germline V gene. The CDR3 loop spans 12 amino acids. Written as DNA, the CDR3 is TGTGCCATCGGTTCGGGTGCTCAGCCCCAGCATTTT. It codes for CAIGSGAQPQHF.

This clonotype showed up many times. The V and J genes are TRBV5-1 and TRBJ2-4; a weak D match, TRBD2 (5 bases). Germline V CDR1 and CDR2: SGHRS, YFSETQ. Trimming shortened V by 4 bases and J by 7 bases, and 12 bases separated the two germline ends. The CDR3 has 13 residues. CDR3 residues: CASSGEGFNIQYF. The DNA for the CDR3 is TGCGCCAGCAGCGGTGAGGGTTTTAACATTCAGTACTTC.

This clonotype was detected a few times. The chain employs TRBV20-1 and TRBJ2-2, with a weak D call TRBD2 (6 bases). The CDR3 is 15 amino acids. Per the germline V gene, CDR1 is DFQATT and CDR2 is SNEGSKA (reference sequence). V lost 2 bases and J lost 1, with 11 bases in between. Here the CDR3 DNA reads TGCAGTGCTAGATTAGCGGACAAGAACACCGGGGAGCTGTTTTTT. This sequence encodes CSARLADKNTGELFF.

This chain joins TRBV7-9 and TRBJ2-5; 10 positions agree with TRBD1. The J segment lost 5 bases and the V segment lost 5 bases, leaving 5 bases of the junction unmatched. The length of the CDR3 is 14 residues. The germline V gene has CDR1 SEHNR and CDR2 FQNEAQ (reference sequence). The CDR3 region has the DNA TGTGCCAGCAGCACGGGACAGGGGTTGGAGACCCAGTACTTC. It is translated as CASSTGQGLETQYF.

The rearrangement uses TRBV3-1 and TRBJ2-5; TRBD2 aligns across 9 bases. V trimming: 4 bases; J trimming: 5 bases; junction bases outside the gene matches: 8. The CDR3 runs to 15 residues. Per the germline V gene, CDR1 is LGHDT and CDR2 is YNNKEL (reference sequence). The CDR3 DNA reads TGTGCCAGCAGCCGCCGACTAGCGGTGACGGAGACCCAGTACTTC. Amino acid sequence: CASSRRLAVTETQYF.

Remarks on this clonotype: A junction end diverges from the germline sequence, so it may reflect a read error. This CDR3 reads CASSFNRGPYIF. CDR3 nucleotides: TGTGCCAGCAGTTTCAACAGGGGACCCTATATCTTC. The rearrangement joins TRBV12-3 or TRBV12-4 to TRBJ2-7; 7 bases fit TRBD1. The CDR3 sequence is 12 residues long.

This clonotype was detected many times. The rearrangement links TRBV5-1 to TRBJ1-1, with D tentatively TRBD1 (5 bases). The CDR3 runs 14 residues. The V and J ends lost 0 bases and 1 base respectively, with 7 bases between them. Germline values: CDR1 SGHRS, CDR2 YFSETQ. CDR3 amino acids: CASSLETANTEAFF. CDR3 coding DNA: TGCGCCAGCAGCTTGGAGACAGCGAACACTGAAGCTTTCTTT.

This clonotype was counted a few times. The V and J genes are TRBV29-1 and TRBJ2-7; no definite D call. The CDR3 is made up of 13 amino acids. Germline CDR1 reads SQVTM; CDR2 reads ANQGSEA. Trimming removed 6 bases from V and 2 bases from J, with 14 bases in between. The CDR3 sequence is CSVRWSATYEQYF. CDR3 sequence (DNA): TGCAGCGTCCGTTGGTCAGCAACCTACGAGCAGTACTTC.

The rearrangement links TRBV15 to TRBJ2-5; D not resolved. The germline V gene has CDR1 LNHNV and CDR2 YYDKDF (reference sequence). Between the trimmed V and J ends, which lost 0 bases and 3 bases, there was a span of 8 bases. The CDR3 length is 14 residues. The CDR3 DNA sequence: TGTGCCACCAGCAGAGATTATAGAAAAGAGACCCAGTACTTC. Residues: CATSRDYRKETQYF.

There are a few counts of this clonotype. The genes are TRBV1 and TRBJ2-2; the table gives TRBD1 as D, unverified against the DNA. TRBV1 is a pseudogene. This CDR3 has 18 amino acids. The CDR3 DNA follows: TGCACCAGCAGCCAAGATTGGTCAGGGGACCCCCGTTCCGGGGAGCTGTTTTTT. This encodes CTSSQDWSGDPRSGELFF.

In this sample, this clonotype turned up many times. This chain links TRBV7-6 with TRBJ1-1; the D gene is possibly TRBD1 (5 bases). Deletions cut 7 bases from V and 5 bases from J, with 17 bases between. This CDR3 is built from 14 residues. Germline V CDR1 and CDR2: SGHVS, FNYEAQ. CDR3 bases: TGTGCCAGCACCCGGGGGAGTGACAATACTGAAGCTTTCTTT. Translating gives CASTRGSDNTEAFF.

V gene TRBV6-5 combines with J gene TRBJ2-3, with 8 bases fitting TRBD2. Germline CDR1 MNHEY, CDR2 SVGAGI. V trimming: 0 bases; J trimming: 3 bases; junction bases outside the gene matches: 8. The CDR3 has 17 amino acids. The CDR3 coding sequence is TGTGCCAGCAGTTACTCGGTCGGGGGGGCCGTGACAGATACGCAGTATTTT. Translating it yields CASSYSVGGAVTDTQYF.

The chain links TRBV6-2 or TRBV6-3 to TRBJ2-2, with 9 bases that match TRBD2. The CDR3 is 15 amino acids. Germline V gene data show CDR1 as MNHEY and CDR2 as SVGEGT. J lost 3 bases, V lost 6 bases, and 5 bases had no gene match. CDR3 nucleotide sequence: TGTGCCAGCAGACCCAGCGGGAGGTACACCGGGGAGCTGTTTTTT. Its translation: CASRPSGRYTGELFF.

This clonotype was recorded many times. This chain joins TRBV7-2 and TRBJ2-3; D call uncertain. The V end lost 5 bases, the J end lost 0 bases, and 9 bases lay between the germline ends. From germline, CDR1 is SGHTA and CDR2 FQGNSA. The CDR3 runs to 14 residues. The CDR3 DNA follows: TGTGCCAGCAGCCCCGGGTTTAGCACAGATACGCAGTATTTT. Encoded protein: CASSPGFSTDTQYF.

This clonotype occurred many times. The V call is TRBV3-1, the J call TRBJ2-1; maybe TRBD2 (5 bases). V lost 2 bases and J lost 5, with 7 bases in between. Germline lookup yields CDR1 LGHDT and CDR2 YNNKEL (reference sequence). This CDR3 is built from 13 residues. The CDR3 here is CASSQSGDNEQFF. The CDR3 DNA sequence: TGTGCCAGCAGCCAATCCGGGGACAATGAGCAGTTCTTC.

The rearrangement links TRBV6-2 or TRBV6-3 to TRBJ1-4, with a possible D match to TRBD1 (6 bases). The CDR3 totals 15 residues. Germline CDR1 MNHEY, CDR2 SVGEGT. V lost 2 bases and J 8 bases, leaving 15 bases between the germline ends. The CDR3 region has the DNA TGTGCCAGCAGTTACCGTCTCAGGGGAGGGGAAAAACTGTTTTTT. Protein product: CASSYRLRGGEKLFF.

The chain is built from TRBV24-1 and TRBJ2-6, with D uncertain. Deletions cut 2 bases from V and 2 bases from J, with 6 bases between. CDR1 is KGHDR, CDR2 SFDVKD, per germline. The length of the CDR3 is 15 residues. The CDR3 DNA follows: TGTGCCACCAGTGATTCCTGGGCTGGGGCCAACGTCCTGACTTTC. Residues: CATSDSWAGANVLTF.

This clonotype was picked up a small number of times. As DNA, the CDR3 is TGTGCCAGCAGCCAAGACCCGCTAGCGGGGAACACCGGGGAGCTGTTTTTT. Protein: CASSQDPLAGNTGELFF. The chain has TRBV4-2 and TRBJ2-2, with 8 bases that match TRBD2. CDR3 length: 17 amino acids. J gave up 1 base and V 0 bases, and 4 bases lay outside the gene matches. Germline lookup yields CDR1 LGHNA and CDR2 YNFKEQ.